This T cell receptor beta chain was sequenced during a study of blood T cell repertoires in COVID-19. Study summary: Researchers got acute and convalescent COVID-19 samples from the United States, Italy and Spain.

Authors' data handling: Estimated nucleated cell counts came from reference gene primer amplification. Data came from immunoSEQ multiplex PCR; TCRdb stores just in-frame clones and leaves some out. Clone size and V and J calls were adopted from that table, with D and trimming inferred from the DNA. The sample yields just over 250,000 clones, about 88% seen once. The CDR3 has 15 residues. The germline V gene encodes CDR1 MGHRA and CDR2 YSYEKL. J gave up 0 bases and V 3 bases, and 5 bases lay outside the gene matches. Specimen: peripheral blood. The receptor was derived from a man between 60 and 70 years old who had recovered from COVID-19. The V and J genes are TRBV4-1 and TRBJ2-7; 7 nucleotides align to TRBD1. CDR3 in DNA: TGCGCCAGCAGCCAGCCCTGGGACAGCTCCTACGAGCAGTACTTC. Encoded protein: CASSQPWDSSYEQYF.